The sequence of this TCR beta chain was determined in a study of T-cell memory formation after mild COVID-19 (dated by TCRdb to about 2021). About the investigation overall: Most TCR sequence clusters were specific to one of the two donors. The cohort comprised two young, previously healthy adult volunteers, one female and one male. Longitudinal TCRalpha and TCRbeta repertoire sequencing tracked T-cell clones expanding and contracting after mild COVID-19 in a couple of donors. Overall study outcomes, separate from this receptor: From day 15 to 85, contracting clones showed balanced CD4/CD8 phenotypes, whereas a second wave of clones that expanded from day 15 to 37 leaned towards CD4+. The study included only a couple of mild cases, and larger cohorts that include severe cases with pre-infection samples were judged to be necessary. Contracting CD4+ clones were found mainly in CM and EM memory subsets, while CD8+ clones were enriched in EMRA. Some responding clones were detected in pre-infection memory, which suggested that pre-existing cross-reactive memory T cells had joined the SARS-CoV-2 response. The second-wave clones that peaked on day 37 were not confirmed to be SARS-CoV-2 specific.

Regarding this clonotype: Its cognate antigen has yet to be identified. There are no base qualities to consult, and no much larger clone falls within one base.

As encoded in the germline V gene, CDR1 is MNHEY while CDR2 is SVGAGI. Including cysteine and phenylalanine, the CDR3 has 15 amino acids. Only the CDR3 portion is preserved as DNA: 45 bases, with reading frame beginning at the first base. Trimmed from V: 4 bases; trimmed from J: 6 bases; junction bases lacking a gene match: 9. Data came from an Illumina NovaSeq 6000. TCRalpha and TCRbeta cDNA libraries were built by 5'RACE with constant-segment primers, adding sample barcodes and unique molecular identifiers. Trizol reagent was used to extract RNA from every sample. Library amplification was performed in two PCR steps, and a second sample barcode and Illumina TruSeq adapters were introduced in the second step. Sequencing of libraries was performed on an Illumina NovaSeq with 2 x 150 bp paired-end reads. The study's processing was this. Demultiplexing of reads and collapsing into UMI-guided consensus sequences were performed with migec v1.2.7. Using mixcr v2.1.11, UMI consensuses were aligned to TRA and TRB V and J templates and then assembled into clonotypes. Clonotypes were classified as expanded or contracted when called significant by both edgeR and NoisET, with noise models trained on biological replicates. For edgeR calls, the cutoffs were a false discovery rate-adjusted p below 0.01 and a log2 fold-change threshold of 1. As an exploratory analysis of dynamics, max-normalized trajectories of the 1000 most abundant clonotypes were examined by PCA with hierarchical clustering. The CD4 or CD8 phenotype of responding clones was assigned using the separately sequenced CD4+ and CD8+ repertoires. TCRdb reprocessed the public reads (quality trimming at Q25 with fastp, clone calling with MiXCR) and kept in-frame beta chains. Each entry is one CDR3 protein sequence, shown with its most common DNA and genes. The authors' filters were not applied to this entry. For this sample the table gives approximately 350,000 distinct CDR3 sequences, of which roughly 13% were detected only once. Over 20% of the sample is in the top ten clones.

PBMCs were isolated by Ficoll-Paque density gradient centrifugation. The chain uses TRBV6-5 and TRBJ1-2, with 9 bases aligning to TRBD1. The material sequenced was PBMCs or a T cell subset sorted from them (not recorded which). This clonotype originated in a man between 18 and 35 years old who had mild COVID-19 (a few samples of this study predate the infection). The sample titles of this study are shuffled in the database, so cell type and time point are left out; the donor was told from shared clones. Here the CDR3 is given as CASSLRPTGGDGYTF. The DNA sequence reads TGTGCCAGCAGTTTAAGACCCACAGGGGGCGATGGCTACACCTTC.